This T cell receptor beta chain was sequenced for a study of blood T cell repertoires in COVID-19. The repertoire was sequenced with immunoSEQ multiplex PCR; TCRdb's copy has only in-frame clones and lacks some. This table has 100,000 to 150,000 clones, around 82% appearing once. CDR3 size: 12 residues. CDR1 is MNHEY, CDR2 SMNVEV, per germline (reference sequence). V was trimmed by 3 bases and J by 11 bases, leaving 10 bases between them. The source of this sequence is a man between 60 and 70 years old with acute or convalescent COVID-19. The source material was peripheral blood. V gene TRBV27 combines with J gene TRBJ2-2, with D possibly matching TRBD2 (6 bases). The CDR3 DNA reads TGTGCCAGCAGTTTTAGGGGACTCGAGCTGTTTTTT. This codes for CASSFRGLELFF.